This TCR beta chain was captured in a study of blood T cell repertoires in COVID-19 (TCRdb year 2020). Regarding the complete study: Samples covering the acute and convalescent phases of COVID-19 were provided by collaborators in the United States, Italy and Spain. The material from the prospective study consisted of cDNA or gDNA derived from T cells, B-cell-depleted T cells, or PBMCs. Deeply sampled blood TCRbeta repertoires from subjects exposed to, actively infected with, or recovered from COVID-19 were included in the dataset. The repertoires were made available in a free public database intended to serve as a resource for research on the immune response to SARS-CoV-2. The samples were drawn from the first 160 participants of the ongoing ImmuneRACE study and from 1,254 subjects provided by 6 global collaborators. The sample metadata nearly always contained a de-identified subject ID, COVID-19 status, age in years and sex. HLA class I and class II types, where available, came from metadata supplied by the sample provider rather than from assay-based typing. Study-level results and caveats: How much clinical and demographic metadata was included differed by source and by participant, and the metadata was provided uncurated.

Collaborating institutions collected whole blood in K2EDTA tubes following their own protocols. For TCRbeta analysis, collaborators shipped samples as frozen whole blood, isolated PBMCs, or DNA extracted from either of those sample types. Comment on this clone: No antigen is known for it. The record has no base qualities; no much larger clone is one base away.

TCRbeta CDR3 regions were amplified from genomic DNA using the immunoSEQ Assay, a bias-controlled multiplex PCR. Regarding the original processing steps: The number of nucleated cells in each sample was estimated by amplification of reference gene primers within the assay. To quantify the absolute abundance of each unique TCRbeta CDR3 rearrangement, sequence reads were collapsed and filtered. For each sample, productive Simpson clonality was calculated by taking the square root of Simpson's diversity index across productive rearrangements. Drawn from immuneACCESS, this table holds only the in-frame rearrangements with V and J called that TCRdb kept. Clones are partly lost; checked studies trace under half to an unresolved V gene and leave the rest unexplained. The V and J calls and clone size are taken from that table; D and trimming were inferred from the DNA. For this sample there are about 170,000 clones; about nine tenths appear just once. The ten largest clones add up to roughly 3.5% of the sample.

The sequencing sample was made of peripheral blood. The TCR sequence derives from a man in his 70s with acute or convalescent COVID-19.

The sequenced DNA is TGCAGTGCTCCCGGGAATACTGAAGCTTTCTTT. It translates as CSAPGNTEAFF. The chain was built from TRBV20-1 and TRBJ1-1, with the D gene not clear enough to name. CDR1 and CDR2 were assigned from the germline V gene (reference sequence) as DFQATT and SNEGSKA. Deletion took 5 bases off V and 5 bases off J, with a span of 9 bases between the germline ends. From its cysteine to its phenylalanine, the CDR3 spans 11 amino acids. The sequence is cut down to CDR3 DNA, 33 bases in frame from base 1.